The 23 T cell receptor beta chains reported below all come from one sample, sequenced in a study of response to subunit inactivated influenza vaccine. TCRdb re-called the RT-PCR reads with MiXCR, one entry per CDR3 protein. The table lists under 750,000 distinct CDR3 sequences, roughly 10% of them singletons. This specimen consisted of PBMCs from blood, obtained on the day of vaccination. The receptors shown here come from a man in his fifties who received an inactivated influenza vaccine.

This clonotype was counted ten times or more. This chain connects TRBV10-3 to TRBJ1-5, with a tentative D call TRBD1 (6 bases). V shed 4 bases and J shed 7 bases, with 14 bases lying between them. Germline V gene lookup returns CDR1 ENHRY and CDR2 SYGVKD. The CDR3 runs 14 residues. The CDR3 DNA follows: TGTGCCATCAGTGTCGGACAGTCAGGGCAGCCCCAGCATTTT. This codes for CAISVGQSGQPQHF.

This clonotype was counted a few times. CDR3 sequence: CATSRDGTSEQYF. The DNA of the CDR3 is TGTGCCACCAGCAGAGACGGGACCTCCGAGCAGTACTTC. The chain recombines TRBV15 with TRBJ2-7; D may match TRBD1 or TRBD2 (5 bases each). V was clipped by 0 bases and J by 6 bases, with 9 bases between them. This CDR3 contains 13 residues. Germline V gene data show CDR1 as LNHNV and CDR2 as YYDKDF (reference sequence). Full variable domain (rest looked up from reference TRBV15 and TRBJ2-7): DAMVIQNPRYQVTQFGKPVTLSCSQTLNHNVMYWYQQKSSQAPKLLFHYYDKDFNNEADTPDNFQSRRPNTSFCFLDIRSPGLGDTAMYLCATSRDGTSEQYFGPGTRLTVT.

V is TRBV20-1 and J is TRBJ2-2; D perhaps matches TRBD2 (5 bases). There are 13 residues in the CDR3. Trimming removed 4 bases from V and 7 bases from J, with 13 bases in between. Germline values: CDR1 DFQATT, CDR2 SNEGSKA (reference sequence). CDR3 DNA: TGCAGTGCTAACCGAGGGCCGAACGGGGAGCTGTTTTTT. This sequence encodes CSANRGPNGELFF.

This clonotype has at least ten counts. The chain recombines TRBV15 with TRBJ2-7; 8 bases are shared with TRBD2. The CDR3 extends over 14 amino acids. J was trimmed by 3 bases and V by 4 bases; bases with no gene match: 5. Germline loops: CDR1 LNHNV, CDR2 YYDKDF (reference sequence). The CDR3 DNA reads TGTGCCACCAGCACCCGGGGGGGGGTCTACGAGCAGTACTTC. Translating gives CATSTRGGVYEQYF.

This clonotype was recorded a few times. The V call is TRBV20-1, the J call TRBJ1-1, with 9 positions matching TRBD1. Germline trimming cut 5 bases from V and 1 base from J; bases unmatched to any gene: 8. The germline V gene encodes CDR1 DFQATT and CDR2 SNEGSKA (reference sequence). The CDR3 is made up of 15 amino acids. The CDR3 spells CSALDPGQGNTEAFF. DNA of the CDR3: TGCAGTGCTCTGGACCCGGGACAGGGGAACACTGAAGCTTTCTTT.

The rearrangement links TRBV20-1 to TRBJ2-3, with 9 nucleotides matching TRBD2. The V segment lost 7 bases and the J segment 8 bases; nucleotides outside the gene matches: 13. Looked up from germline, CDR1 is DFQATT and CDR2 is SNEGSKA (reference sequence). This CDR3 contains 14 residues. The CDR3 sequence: CSVFTTPGLATQYF. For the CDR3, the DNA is TGCAGTGTCTTTACAACCCCGGGACTAGCTACGCAGTATTTT.

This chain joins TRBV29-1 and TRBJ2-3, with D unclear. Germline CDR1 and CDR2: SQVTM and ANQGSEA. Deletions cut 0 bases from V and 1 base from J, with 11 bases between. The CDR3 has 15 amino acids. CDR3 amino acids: CSVEDRQEGTDTQYF. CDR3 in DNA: TGCAGCGTTGAAGATCGGCAGGAAGGCACAGATACGCAGTATTTT.

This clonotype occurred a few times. The CDR3 DNA follows: TGTGCCAGCAGCCAGGTACACTTGCGGCGGGGCAATGAGCAGTTCTTC. Encoded protein: CASSQVHLRRGNEQFF. The chain recombines TRBV3-1 with TRBJ2-1; D is perhaps TRBD2 (6 bases). Germline loops: CDR1 LGHDT, CDR2 YNNKEL (reference sequence). The CDR3 contains 16 residues. The V gene lost 3 bases and the J gene lost 6 bases, with 18 bases spanning the gap.

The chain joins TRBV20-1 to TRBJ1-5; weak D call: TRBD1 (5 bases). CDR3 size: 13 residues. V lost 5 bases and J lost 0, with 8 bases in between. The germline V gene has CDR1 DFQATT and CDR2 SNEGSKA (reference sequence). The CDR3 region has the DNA TGCAGTGCTGAAGACAGTAGCAATCAGCCCCAGCATTTT. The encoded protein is CSAEDSSNQPQHF.

CDR3: CASSSGTGAFTDTQYF. The CDR3 bases are TGTGCCAGCAGCTCTGGGACAGGGGCTTTCACAGATACGCAGTATTTT. The chain links TRBV7-9 to TRBJ2-3; TRBD1 aligns across 10 bases. CDR1 and CDR2 (germline): SEHNR, FQNEAQ (reference sequence). The V and J ends lost 4 bases and 2 bases, in that order; junction bases with no gene match: 6. CDR3 length equals 16 residues.

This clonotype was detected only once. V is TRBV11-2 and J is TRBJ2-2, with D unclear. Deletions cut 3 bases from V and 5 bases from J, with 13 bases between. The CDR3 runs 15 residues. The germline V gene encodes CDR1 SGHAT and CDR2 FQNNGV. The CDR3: CASSFRRLGTGELFF. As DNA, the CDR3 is TGTGCCAGCAGCTTTCGGAGATTGGGTACCGGGGAGCTGTTTTTT.

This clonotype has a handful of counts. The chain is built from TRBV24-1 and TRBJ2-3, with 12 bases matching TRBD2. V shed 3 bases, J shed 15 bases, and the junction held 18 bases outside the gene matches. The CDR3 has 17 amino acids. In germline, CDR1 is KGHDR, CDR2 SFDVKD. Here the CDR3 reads CATSDLSLAGGPSPIYF. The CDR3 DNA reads TGTGCCACCAGTGATCTCTCACTAGCGGGAGGCCCCAGCCCTATTTATTTT.

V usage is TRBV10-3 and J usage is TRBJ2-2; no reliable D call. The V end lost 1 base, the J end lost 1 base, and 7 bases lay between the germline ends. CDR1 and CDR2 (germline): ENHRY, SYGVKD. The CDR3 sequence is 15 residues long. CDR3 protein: CAISEWAKNTGELFF. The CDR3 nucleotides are TGTGCCATCAGTGAGTGGGCAAAGAACACCGGGGAGCTGTTTTTT.

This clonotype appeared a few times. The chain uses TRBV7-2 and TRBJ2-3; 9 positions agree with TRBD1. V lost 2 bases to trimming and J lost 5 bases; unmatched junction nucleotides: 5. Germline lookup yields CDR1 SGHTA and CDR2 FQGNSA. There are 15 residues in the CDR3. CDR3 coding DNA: TGTGCCAGCAGCTTAAGGGGACAGGGCAGAGATACGCAGTATTTT. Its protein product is CASSLRGQGRDTQYF.

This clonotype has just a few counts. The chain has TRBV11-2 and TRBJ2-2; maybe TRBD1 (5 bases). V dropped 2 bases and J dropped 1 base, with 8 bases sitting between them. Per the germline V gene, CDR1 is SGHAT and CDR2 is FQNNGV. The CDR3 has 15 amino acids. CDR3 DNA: TGTGCCAGCAGCTTAACAGGACAGAACACCGGGGAGCTGTTTTTT. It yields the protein CASSLTGQNTGELFF.

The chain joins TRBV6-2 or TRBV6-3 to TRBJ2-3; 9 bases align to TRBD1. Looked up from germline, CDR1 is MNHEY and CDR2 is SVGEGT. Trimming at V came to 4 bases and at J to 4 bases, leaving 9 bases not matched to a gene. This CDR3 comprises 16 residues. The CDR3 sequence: CASSFPTGGRADTQYF. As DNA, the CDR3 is TGTGCCAGCAGTTTCCCTACAGGGGGCCGGGCAGATACGCAGTATTTT.

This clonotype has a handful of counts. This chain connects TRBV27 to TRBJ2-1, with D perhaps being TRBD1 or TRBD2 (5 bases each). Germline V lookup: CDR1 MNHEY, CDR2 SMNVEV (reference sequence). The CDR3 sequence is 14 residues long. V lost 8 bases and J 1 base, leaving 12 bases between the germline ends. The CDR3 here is CASLGEGSYNEQFF. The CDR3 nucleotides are TGTGCCAGCCTGGGGGAAGGGTCCTACAATGAGCAGTTCTTC.

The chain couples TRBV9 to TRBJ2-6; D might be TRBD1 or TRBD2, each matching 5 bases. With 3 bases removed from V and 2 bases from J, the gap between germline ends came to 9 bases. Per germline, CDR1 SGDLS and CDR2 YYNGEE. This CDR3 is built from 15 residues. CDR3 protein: CASSARETGANVLTF. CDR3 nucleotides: TGTGCCAGCAGCGCCAGGGAGACTGGGGCCAACGTCCTGACTTTC.

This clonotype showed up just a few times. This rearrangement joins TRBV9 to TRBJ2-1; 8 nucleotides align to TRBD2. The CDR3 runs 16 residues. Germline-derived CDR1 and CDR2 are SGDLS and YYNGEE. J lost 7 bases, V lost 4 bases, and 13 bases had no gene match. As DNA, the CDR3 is TGTGCCAGCAGCTCCCTGGGGAGCGGGAGCGGGAATGAGCAGTTCTTC. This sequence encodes CASSSLGSGSGNEQFF.

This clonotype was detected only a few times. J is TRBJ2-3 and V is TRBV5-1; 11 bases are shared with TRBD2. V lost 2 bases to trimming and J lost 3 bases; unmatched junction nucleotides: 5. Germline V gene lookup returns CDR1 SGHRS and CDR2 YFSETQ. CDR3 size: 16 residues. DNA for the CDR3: TGCGCCAGCAGCTTTTATAGCGGGGGGGCGACAGATACGCAGTATTTT. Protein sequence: CASSFYSGGATDTQYF.

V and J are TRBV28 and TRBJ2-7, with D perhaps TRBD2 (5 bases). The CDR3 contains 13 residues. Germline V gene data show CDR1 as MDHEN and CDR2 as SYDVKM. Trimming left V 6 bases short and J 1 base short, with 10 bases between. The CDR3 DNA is TGTGCCAGCAGGCGGACTTTGTCCTACGAGCAGTACTTC. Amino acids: CASRRTLSYEQYF.

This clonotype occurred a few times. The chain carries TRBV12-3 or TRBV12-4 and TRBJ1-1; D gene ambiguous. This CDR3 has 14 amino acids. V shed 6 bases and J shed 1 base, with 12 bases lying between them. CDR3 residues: CASSPVEKNTEAFF. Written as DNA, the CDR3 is TGTGCCAGCAGCCCGGTGGAGAAGAACACTGAAGCTTTCTTT.

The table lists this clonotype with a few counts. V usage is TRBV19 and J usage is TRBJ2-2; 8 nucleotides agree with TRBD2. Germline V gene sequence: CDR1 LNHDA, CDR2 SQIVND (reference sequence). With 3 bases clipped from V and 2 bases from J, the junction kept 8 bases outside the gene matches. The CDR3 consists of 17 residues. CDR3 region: CASSIRISGANTGELFF. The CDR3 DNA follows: TGTGCCAGTAGTATCCGGATTAGCGGGGCTAACACCGGGGAGCTGTTTTTT.